The entry that follows covers one T cell receptor beta chain sequence. The antigen is undetermined. This record belongs to a study of OX40 agonist ivuxolimab in advanced cancers. About the research overall: At 0.01 to 10 mg/kg, ivuxolimab was administered intravenously to patients every 2 weeks.

Samples of blood were obtained at baseline, on cycle 4 day 1, and on cycle 7 day 1. Only in-frame clones appear in the TCRdb table, and some are missing; sequencing was by immunoSEQ multiplex PCR. This table has 90,000 to 120,000 clones, around nine tenths appearing once. The study, taken as a whole, reports: Low clonal expansion, among the lowest seen, marked partial responders at 0.1-3.0 mg/kg. In the 0.1 to 3.0 mg/kg range, CD4+ and CD8+ blood T cells had expanded clonally by week 6.

The germline V gene has CDR1 SGHNT and CDR2 YYREEE (reference sequence). The CDR3 is 19 amino acids. V gave up 2 bases and J gave up 2 bases; unmatched junction bases: 13. The TCR comes from an adult with an advanced solid tumor such as melanoma, head and neck, liver or kidney cancer. The chain has TRBV5-4 and TRBJ2-6; 7 nucleotides agree with TRBD1. The input for sequencing was CD4+ or CD8+ T cells sorted from blood, taken in a trial of the OX40 agonist ivuxolimab. The CDR3 sequence: CASSFYPGTAPPGANVLTF. CDR3 nucleotide sequence: TGTGCCAGCAGCTTTTACCCCGGGACAGCCCCCCCTGGGGCCAACGTCCTGACTTTC.